Following are 10 T cell receptor beta chains from one sample sequenced in a study of shared clonotypes between healthy human individuals. Assay used: immunoSEQ multiplex PCR; TCRdb lists only in-frame clones, some missing. The sample carries some 2,100,000 clones, under 97% recorded once. Sequences were obtained from naive CD4+ T cells sorted from blood. Subset here: CD45RA+ positively selected. These receptors were obtained from a man younger than 30 in good health.

The V call is TRBV5-1, the J call TRBJ1-1; TRBD1 aligns across 12 bases. Germline-derived CDR1 and CDR2 are SGHRS and YFSETQ. The CDR3 is 19 amino acids. J gave up 4 bases and V 2 bases, and 15 bases lay outside the gene matches. The CDR3 spells CASSLPYFGTGGVSTEAFF. CDR3 in DNA: TGCGCCAGCAGCTTACCTTACTTCGGGACAGGGGGCGTTAGCACTGAAGCTTTCTTT.

The chain carries TRBV10-1 and TRBJ1-2, with 7 bases matching TRBD1. Germline-derived CDR1 and CDR2 are WNHNN and SYGVQD (reference sequence). After removal of 3 bases from V and 0 bases from J, the junction contained 10 bases not matched to a gene. The CDR3 runs to 17 residues. The CDR3 is CASSDARDRITNYGYTF. The CDR3 region has the DNA TGCGCCAGCAGTGACGCCCGGGACAGAATCACTAACTATGGCTACACCTTC.

The rearrangement uses TRBV27 and TRBJ1-5, with D uncertain. The ends were cut back, 6 bases at V and 0 bases at J, with 6 bases in the middle. Germline CDR1 and CDR2: MNHEY and SMNVEV (reference sequence). This CDR3 has 13 amino acids. Here the CDR3 DNA reads TGTGCCAGCAGGCGGAATAGCAATCAGCCCCAGCATTTT. Its protein is CASRRNSNQPQHF.

This chain links TRBV9 with TRBJ1-3; 7 bases match TRBD1. This CDR3 region has 18 residues. CDR1 SGDLS and CDR2 YYNGEE come from the germline V gene. V shed 3 bases and J 0 bases; nucleotides not matched to a gene: 12. CDR3: CASSARDSSISSGNTIYF. CDR3 DNA: TGTGCCAGCAGCGCCCGGGACAGTTCTATAAGCTCTGGAAACACCATATATTTT.

The J gene is TRBJ1-6, the V gene TRBV7-9; 8 bases match TRBD1. Germline V gene sequence: CDR1 SEHNR, CDR2 FQNEAQ (reference sequence). The length of the CDR3 is 15 residues. V was pared by 1 base and J by 6 bases, with 2 bases of the junction left unmatched. The CDR3 DNA reads as TGTGCCAGCAGCTTAGATCAGGGGGCTAATTCACCCCTCCACTTT. Its protein is CASSLDQGANSPLHF.

This clone was picked up one time. The chain recombines TRBV18 with TRBJ2-3, with 9 bases fitting TRBD2. V dropped 0 bases and J dropped 5; count of bases not matched to a gene: 3. Germline CDR1 and CDR2: KGHSH and LQKENI. CDR3 size: 15 residues. The CDR3 DNA reads as TGTGCCAGCTCACCACCCGGCGGGAGGGGAGATACGCAGTATTTT. Protein product: CASSPPGGRGDTQYF.

The V call is TRBV7-9, the J call TRBJ1-2, with D possibly matching TRBD1 (5 bases). This CDR3 has 14 residues. The V end was cut by 8 bases, the J end by 7 bases, with 20 bases between. The germline CDR1 and CDR2 sequences are SEHNR and FQNEAQ (reference sequence). CDR3 residues: CASGSGTEGSGYTF. The CDR3 bases are TGTGCCAGCGGCTCAGGGACGGAGGGTAGTGGCTACACCTTC.

The rearrangement links TRBV6-1 to TRBJ2-2, with D uncertain. Germline CDR1 and CDR2: MNHNS and SASEGT. This CDR3 spans 15 amino acids. V shed 2 bases and J shed 6 bases, with 13 bases lying between them. CDR3 coding DNA: TGTGCCAGCAGTGAAATCTTGGTCAGTGCCGGGGAGCTGTTTTTT. Translation gives CASSEILVSAGELFF.

The rearrangement joins TRBV6-1 to TRBJ1-1; possibly TRBD1 for D (6 bases). The CDR3 extends over 15 amino acids. Germline-derived CDR1 and CDR2 are MNHNS and SASEGT. The V gene lost 6 bases and the J gene lost 5 bases, with 19 bases spanning the gap. In DNA, the CDR3 is TGTGCCAGCAGCGCTGGTCAAGACAGGCCTACTGAAGCTTTCTTT. Translation gives CASSAGQDRPTEAFF.

The rearrangement joins TRBV5-4 to TRBJ2-5; perhaps TRBD1 as D (6 bases). The V end was cut by 0 bases, the J end by 0 bases, with 9 bases between. This CDR3 has 15 residues. The germline V gene has CDR1 SGHNT and CDR2 YYREEE (reference sequence). The CDR3 coding sequence is TGTGCCAGCAGCTTGGCAAGGGGGTACCAAGAGACCCAGTACTTC. It yields the protein CASSLARGYQETQYF.